This T cell receptor beta chain is from a study of regulatory T cells in long-lasting Graves disease. Study-wide context: Prior antithyroid drug treatment in newly diagnosed Graves' patients lasted under 3 months. Study findings and constraints: Patients with persistent Graves' had lower TCR diversity than newly diagnosed patients.

A word on this clonotype: The antigen is undetermined.

Library construction for TCR beta used iRepertoire HTBI primers and Arm-PCR of CDR3 regions. TCRdb passed the multiplex PCR reads through MiXCR, listing each CDR3 protein once. The top ten clones hold roughly a tenth of a sample with about 540,000 distinct CDR3 sequences, roughly 14% of them seen once. Time point defined: newly diagnosed GD, antithyroid drugs for less than 3 months. Researchers made the TCR library from RNA that was extracted from PBMCs. The CDR3 length is 18 residues. Germline V gene data show CDR1 as SGDLS and CDR2 as YYNGEE. V was clipped by 4 bases and J by 4 bases; unmatched bases: 13. These data were likewise used in another study, on T cells in Graves' hyperthyroidism and ophthalmopathy. As reported in that work: The primer set for the first-round RT-PCR of the TCR CDR3 was HTBI.

This clonotype originated in a young man with Graves disease. The J gene is TRBJ2-1, the V gene TRBV9, with TRBD2 matching 11 bases. The sequences come from peripheral blood mononuclear cells (PBMCs), collected at new diagnosis, from a patient treated with antithyroid drugs. Here the CDR3 reads CASSFQEGVAGGYNEQFF. CDR3 DNA sequence: TGTGCCAGCAGCTTCCAAGAGGGGGTAGCGGGAGGGTACAATGAGCAGTTCTTC.